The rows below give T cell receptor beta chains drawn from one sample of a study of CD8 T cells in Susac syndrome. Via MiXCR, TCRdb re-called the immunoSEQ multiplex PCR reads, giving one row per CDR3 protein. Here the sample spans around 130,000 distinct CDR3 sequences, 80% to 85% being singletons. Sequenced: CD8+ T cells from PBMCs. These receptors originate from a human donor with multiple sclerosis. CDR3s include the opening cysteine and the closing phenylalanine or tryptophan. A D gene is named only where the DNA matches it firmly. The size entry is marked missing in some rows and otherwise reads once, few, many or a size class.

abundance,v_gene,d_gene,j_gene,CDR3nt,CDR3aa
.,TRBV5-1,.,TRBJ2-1,TGCGCCAGCAGCTTTCGGACCGTACAGTTCTTC,CASSFRTVQFF
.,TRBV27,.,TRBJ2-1,TGTGCCAGCAGTTTTATCAACAATGAGCAGTTCTTC,CASSFINNEQFF
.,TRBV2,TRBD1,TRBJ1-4,TGTGCCAGCGGGGGACAGATCGGAGAGGAAAAACTGTTTTTT,CASGGQIGEEKLFF
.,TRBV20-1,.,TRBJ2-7,TGCAGTGCCGGGACGGGCTACGAGCAGTACTTC,CSAGTGYEQYF
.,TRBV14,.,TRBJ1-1,TGTGCCAGCAGCCAAGTTCAGTTCATTGAAGCTTTCTTT,CASSQVQFIEAFF
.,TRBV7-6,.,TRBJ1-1,TGTGCCAGCAGCCTCCGGCAAGGGGTATCATCGGACACTGAAGCTTTCTTT,CASSLRQGVSSDTEAFF
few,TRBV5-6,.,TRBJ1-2,TGTGCCAGCAGCTTGGGGGGTAGATATGGCTACACCTTC,CASSLGGRYGYTF
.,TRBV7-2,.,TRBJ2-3,TGTGCCAGCAGCCTCCTCAATAAAGCAGATACGCAGTATTTT,CASSLLNKADTQYF
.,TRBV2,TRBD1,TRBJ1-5,TGTGCCAGCAGTGGGAGGTCAGGGGGCCAGAAAGGCAATCAGCCCCAGCATTTT,CASSGRSGGQKGNQPQHF
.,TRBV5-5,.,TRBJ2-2,TGTGCCAGCAGCTTAGGGGCAGGGCCGAACACCGGGGAGCTGTTTTTT,CASSLGAGPNTGELFF
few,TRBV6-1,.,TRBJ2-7,TGTGCCAGCAGTGAGGGCCCCTCCTACGAGCAGTACTTC,CASSEGPSYEQYF
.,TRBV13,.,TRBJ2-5,TGTGCCAGCAGCTTATTCGGCCCGGGAATAGAGACCCAGTACTTC,CASSLFGPGIETQYF
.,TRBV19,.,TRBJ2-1,TGTGCCAGTAGTAACGGACTTAACTTCAATGAGCAGTTCTTC,CASSNGLNFNEQFF
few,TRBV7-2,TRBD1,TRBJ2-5,TGTGCCAGCAACATCGTCCCGGGACAGGGTGTGGAGACCCAGTACTTC,CASNIVPGQGVETQYF
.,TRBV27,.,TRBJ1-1,TGTGCCAGCAGTTTTGGGGGGCCCTCTGAAGCTTTCTTT,CASSFGGPSEAFF
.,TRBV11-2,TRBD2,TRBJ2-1,TGTGCCAGCAGCTTATTGGCGGGAGACTTATACAATGAGCAGTTCTTC,CASSLLAGDLYNEQFF
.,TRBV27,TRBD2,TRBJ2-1,TGTGCCAGCAGTTGGCTGGCGGGAGGGCTTTACAATGAGCAGTTCTTC,CASSWLAGGLYNEQFF
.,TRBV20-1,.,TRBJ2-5,TGCAGTGCTAGAGTGTACAGCCAAGAGACCCAGTACTTC,CSARVYSQETQYF
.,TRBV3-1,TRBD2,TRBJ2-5,TGTGCCAGCAGCCAAGGGGAAACTAGCGGGGGCCAAGAGACCCAGTACTTC,CASSQGETSGGQETQYF
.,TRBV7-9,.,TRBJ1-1,TGTGCCAGCAGCTTAAAGGGGGGGCCTGAAGCTTTCTTT,CASSLKGGPEAFF
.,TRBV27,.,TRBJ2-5,TGTGCCAGCAGTTTGACAGCTCAGAGGGGAGAGACCCAGTACTTC,CASSLTAQRGETQYF
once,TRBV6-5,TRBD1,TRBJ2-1,TGTGCCAGCAGTTGGACAGGGCAATCGGACAATGAGCAGTTCTTC,CASSWTGQSDNEQFF
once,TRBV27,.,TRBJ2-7,TGTGCCAGCTCCTCCCCGGGGGGCGGATCGTACGAGCAGTACTTC,CASSSPGGGSYEQYF
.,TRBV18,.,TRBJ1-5,TGTGCCAGCTCCCGCCGAGGGGTAAGGGGTCGAACACAGCCCCAGCATTTT,CASSRRGVRGRTQPQHF
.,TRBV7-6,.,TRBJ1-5,TGTGCCAGCAGCTTAGATAGGGCCCGAGGGCAGCCCCAGCATTTT,CASSLDRARGQPQHF
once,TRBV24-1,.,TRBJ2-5,TGTGCCACCGAAGATTCGGACGGTCCCCCAGAGGCCCAGTACTTC,CATEDSDGPPEAQYF